This is a list of T cell receptor beta chains from one sample in a study of T cell changes during pregnancy in multiple sclerosis. The data were produced by immunoSEQ multiplex PCR, yet TCRdb's version contains in-frame clones alone and is incomplete. The sample consists of around 36,000 clones, 92% of them appearing once. The material sequenced was CD8+ T cells from peripheral blood mononuclear cells, taken in the first trimester of pregnancy. Receptors were obtained from a female donor with multiple sclerosis, enrolled in a pregnancy study. Each CDR3 is given with its conserved first and last residue. D genes are given only for firm matches.

v_call	j_call	d_call	cdr3_aa	cdr3_nt
TRBV29-1	TRBJ1-2	TRBD1	CSVEDSGQGLGYTF	TGCAGCGTTGAAGACTCTGGACAGGGACTTGGCTACACCTTC
TRBV13	TRBJ1-1	-	CASSLGRGSAFF	TGTGCCAGCAGCTTAGGTAGGGGAAGCGCTTTCTTT
TRBV19	TRBJ1-5	TRBD1	CASSILTGGWQPQHF	TGTGCCAGTAGTATCCTCACAGGGGGCTGGCAGCCCCAGCATTTT
TRBV7-9	TRBJ2-2	TRBD2	CASSSSYSGGTGELFF	TGTGCCAGCAGCTCGTCGTACTCGGGAGGTACCGGGGAGCTGTTTTTT
TRBV5-4	TRBJ2-7	TRBD1	CASSNRGTGYYEQYF	TGTGCCAGCAGCAATAGAGGGACAGGGTATTACGAGCAGTACTTC
TRBV5-1	TRBJ1-2	TRBD1	CASSPSPGTGLAWNYGYTF	TGCGCCAGCAGCCCCTCCCCCGGGACAGGGCTCGCTTGGAACTATGGCTACACCTTC
TRBV5-5	TRBJ2-1	TRBD2	CASRASGGDEQFF	TGTGCCAGCAGGGCTAGCGGGGGCGATGAGCAGTTCTTC
TRBV5-1	TRBJ1-3	-	CASSLHETATSGNTIYF	TGCGCCAGCAGCTTGCACGAGACAGCTACCTCTGGAAACACCATATATTTT
TRBV9	TRBJ2-7	TRBD1	CASSLLTGSEQYF	TGTGCCAGCAGCTTGCTGACAGGGTCGGAGCAGTACTTC
TRBV5-6	TRBJ2-7	-	CASTLGSSYEQYF	TGTGCCAGCACCTTAGGGAGCTCCTACGAGCAGTACTTC
TRBV2	TRBJ2-1	TRBD2	CASRPWTSGGDHNEQFF	TGTGCCAGCAGACCGTGGACTAGCGGGGGGGATCACAATGAGCAGTTCTTC
TRBV29-1	TRBJ2-5	TRBD2	CSVGIAGGERETQYF	TGCAGCGTTGGCATAGCGGGGGGGGAACGGGAGACCCAGTACTTC